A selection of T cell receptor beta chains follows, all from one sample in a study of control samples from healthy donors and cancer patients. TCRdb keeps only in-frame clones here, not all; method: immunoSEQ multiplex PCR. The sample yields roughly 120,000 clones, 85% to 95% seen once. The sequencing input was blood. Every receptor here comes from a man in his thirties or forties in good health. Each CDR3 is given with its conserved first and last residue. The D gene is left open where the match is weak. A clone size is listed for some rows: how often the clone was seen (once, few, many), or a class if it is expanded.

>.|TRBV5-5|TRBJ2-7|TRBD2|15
TGTGCCAGCAGCTTACTAGCGGGGGGAATCCACGAGCAGTACTTC
CASSLLAGGIHEQYF
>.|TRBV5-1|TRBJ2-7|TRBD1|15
TGCGCCAGCAGCTTGGGACACAGGGGGTTCTACGAGCAGTACTTC
CASSLGHRGFYEQYF
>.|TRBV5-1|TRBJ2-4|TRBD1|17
TGCGCCAGCAGCAGCAGGGGGCTGGGAGGAGCCAAAAACATTCAGTACTTC
CASSSRGLGGAKNIQYF
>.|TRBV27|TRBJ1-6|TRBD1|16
TGTGCCAGCAGTCCCCTATCTGACGGACAGGTTGATCCCCTCCACTTT
CASSPLSDGQVDPLHF
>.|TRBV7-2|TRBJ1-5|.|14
TGTGCCAGCAGCTTAGGACGGAACAATCAGCCCCAGCATTTT
CASSLGRNNQPQHF
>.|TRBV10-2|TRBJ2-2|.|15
TGCGCCAGCAGTCCCGACTGGACTTACACCGGGGAGCTGTTTTTT
CASSPDWTYTGELFF
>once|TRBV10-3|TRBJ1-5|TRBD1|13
TGTGCCATCAGTGGGGGACAGGGAAGGCGCCAGCATTTT
CAISGGQGRRQHF
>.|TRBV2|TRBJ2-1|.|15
TGTGCCAGCAGGTTAAAAACTAGCATGGAGAATGAGCAGTTCTTC
CASRLKTSMENEQFF
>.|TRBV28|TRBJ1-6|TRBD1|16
TGTGCCAGCAGTCGGCAGGGGGAAGGGTATAATTCACCCCTCCACTTT
CASSRQGEGYNSPLHF
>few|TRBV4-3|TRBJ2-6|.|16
TGCGCCAGCAGCCAAGACTTCAGCTCTGGGGCCAACGTCCTGACTTTC
CASSQDFSSGANVLTF
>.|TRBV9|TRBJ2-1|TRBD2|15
TGTGCCAGCAGCGTAGACCTAGCGGGGGGTCATGAGCAGTTCTTC
CASSVDLAGGHEQFF
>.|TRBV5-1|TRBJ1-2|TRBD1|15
TGCGCCAGCAGGGCCGGGACAGAAAGCCCCTATGGCTACACCTTC
CASRAGTESPYGYTF
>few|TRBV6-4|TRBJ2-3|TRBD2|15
TGTGCCAGCAGTGAGTCTAGCGGGGGAACAGATACGCAGTATTTT
CASSESSGGTDTQYF
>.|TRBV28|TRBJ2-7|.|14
TGTGCCAGCAGTTTGCAGGGGCCCTTAGACGAGCAGTACTTC
CASSLQGPLDEQYF
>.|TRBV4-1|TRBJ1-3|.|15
TGCGCCAGCAGCCAAGAGCAGTACTCTGGAAACACCATATATTTT
CASSQEQYSGNTIYF
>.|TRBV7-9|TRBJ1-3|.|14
TGTGCCAGCAGCTCAACTGGACAGACAAACACCATATATTTT
CASSSTGQTNTIYF
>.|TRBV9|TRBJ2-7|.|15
TGTGCCAGCAGCGTTTCCGGCAGGGCCTCCTACGAGCAGTACTTC
CASSVSGRASYEQYF
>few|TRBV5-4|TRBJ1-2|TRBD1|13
TGTGCCAGCAGCTTACAGGGGGCGAACGGCTACACCTTC
CASSLQGANGYTF
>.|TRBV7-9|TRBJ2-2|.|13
TGTGCCGGTGGAGACAGCCTCACCGGGGAGCTGTTTTTT
CAGGDSLTGELFF
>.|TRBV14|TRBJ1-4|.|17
TGTGCCAGCAGCCAAGAAACAGGGATGGCAACTAATGAAAAACTGTTTTTT
CASSQETGMATNEKLFF
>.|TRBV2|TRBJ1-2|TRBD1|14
TGTGCCAGCAGTGAAAGACAGGGGAACTATGGCTACACCTTC
CASSERQGNYGYTF
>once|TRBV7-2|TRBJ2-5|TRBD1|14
TGTGCCAGCAGCCGGGGACAGCTCCAAGAGACCCAGTACTTC
CASSRGQLQETQYF
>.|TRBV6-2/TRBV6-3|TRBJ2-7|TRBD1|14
TGTGCCAGCAGTTTAACAGGGGATACCTACGAGCAGTACTTC
CASSLTGDTYEQYF
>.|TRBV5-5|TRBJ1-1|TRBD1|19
TGTGCCAGCAGCTTCCGGGACAGGTCTTACAGCGTCATGAACACTGAAGCTTTCTTT
CASSFRDRSYSVMNTEAFF
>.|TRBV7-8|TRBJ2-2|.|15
TGTGCCAGCAGCTCCCAAGGAGGGTACACCGGGGAGCTGTTTTTT
CASSSQGGYTGELFF
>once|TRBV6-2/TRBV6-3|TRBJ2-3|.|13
TGTGCCAGCAGTTACAGGGGGACAGATACGCAGTATTTT
CASSYRGTDTQYF
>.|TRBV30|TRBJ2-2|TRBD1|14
TGTGCCTGCAAGACAGGGGGTAACACCGGGGAGCTGTTTTTT
CACKTGGNTGELFF
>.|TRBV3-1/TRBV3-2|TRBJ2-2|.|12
TGTGCCAGCAGCCGAACCACCGGGGAGCTGTTTTTT
CASSRTTGELFF
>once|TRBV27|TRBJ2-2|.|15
TGTGCCAGCAGTTTGTCCGGGCCCAACACCGGGGAGCTGTTTTTT
CASSLSGPNTGELFF
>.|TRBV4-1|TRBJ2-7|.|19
TGCGCCAGCAGCCAATTCGACCTTCGCAGGGGCGTCCCCTCCTACGAGCAGTACTTC
CASSQFDLRRGVPSYEQYF
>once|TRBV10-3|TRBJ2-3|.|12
TGTGCCATCAGTGAGTCTTTGAACACGCAGTATTTT
CAISESLNTQYF
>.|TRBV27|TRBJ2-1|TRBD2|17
TGTGCCAGCAGTTTATCGGGGGGACTAGCGGAATACAATGAGCAGTTCTTC
CASSLSGGLAEYNEQFF
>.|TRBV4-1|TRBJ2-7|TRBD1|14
TGCGCCAGCAGCCAGCGGGACAGGCCCGGCGAGCAGTACTTC
CASSQRDRPGEQYF
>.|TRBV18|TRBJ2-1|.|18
TGTGCCAGCTCACCACGCGCTAATCGGTTGGCGGTTGGCAATGAGCAGTTCTTC
CASSPRANRLAVGNEQFF
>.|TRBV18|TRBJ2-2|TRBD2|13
TGTGCCAGCTCACTACTAGCGGAGAGGGAGCTGTTTTTT
CASSLLAERELFF
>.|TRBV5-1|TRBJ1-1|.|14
TGCGCCAGCATGGGCGGTAGTTCGAACACTGAAGCTTTCTTT
CASMGGSSNTEAFF
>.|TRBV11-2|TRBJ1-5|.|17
TGTGCCAGCAGCCTTCGGGGAGGGGCCTCACCCAATCAGCCCCAGCATTTT
CASSLRGGASPNQPQHF
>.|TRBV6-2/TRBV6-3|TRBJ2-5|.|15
TGTGCCAGCAGTTACCGGGGGATAGGCCAAGAGACCCAGTACTTC
CASSYRGIGQETQYF
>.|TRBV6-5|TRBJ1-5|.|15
TGTGCCAGCAGGTTCGGGGACGGCCACAATCAGCCCCAGCATTTT
CASRFGDGHNQPQHF
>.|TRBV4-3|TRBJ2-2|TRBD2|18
TGCGCCAGCAGCCAAGTCCAGCGGGGGGCCTTCGCGGCCGGGGAGCTGTTTTTT
CASSQVQRGAFAAGELFF
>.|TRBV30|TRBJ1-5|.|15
TGTGCCTGGGGGCATGGGCGCGTGGACAATCAGCCCCAGCATTTT
CAWGHGRVDNQPQHF